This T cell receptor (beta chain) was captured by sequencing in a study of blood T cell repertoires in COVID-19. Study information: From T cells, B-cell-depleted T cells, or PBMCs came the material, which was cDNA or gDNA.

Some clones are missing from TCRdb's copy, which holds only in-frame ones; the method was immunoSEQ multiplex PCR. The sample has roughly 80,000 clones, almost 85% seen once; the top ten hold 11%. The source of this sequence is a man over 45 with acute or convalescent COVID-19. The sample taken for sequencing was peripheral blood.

In nucleotides, the CDR3 is TGTGCCAGCACGGCAGGTACCCCCTTCTACGAGCAGTACTTC. It encodes CASTAGTPFYEQYF. This chain connects TRBV2 to TRBJ2-7; no definite D call. CDR3 size: 14 residues. Per germline, CDR1 SNHLY and CDR2 FYNNEI. The V end lost 7 bases, the J end lost 3 bases, and 16 bases lay between the germline ends.